These 25 T cell receptor beta chains came from one sample sequenced in a study of T cell repertoires in cytomegalovirus infection (dated by TCRdb to the late 2010s). The treatment or condition tag for this specimen amounts to: in vitro stimulation with specific CMV peptide epitopes to enrich CMV-specific T cells. Sequencing instrument: Illumina HiSeq 1500. TCRdb reanalyzed the raw reads on its own, using fastp at Q25 for trimming and MiXCR for clone calling, and kept in-frame beta chains. Each entry is one CDR3 protein sequence, shown with its most common DNA and genes. This sample comprises about 920,000 distinct CDR3 sequences, more than 25% of them detected only once. Together, the top ten hold around 15% of the sample. No antigen is known for these receptors. Material: cultured CD8+ T cells from PBMCs, obtained from culture after CMV antigen stimulation. The source is a human donor in good health (CMV status not recorded). Some clones in this sample may be carry-over from other donors' samples.

The rearrangement joins TRBV16 to TRBJ2-7; a weak D match, TRBD1 (5 bases). This CDR3 has 15 amino acids. The germline V gene has CDR1 KGHSY and CDR2 FQNENV. Trimming shortened V by 4 bases and J by 4 bases, and 17 bases separated the two germline ends. CDR3: CASSRIIIQGYEQYF. The CDR3 DNA sequence: TGTGCCAGCAGCCGAATTATAATCCAGGGATACGAGCAGTACTTC.

The J gene is TRBJ2-3, the V gene TRBV4-1; 8 bases are a match to TRBD2. The trim removed 0 bases at V and 3 bases at J, leaving 8 bases unmatched. CDR3 length: 17 residues. Germline loops: CDR1 MGHRA, CDR2 YSYEKL. As DNA, the CDR3 is TGCGCCAGCAGCCAAGATAGGTCAAGCGGGGGAACAGATACGCAGTATTTT. Translating gives CASSQDRSSGGTDTQYF.

This clonotype appeared a few times. The chain combines TRBV7-9 with TRBJ1-4; 7 nucleotides line up with TRBD1. The CDR3 runs to 20 residues. With 5 bases clipped from V and 6 bases from J, the junction kept 24 bases outside the gene matches. Germline V gene lookup returns CDR1 SEHNR and CDR2 FQNEAQ (reference sequence). CDR3 residues: CASSRRQGSVSPHNYEKLFF. As DNA, the CDR3 is TGTGCCAGCAGCCGCCGACAGGGCTCGGTCTCCCCTCACAACTATGAAAAACTGTTTTTT.

The sample holds a few counts of this clonotype. V usage is TRBV27 and J usage is TRBJ1-5; 7 positions agree with TRBD1. Per the germline V gene, CDR1 is MNHEY and CDR2 is SMNVEV (reference sequence). V lost 1 base to trimming and J lost 1 base; unmatched junction nucleotides: 4. The CDR3 consists of 16 residues. The CDR3 is CASSLLARGSNQPQHF. CDR3 sequence (DNA): TGTGCCAGCAGTTTATTAGCCAGGGGGAGCAATCAGCCCCAGCATTTT.

This clonotype was observed a handful of times. The rearrangement joins TRBV27 to TRBJ1-2, with D perhaps TRBD1 (5 bases). V was clipped by 5 bases and J by 10 bases, with 17 bases between them. This CDR3 has 13 amino acids. CDR1 and CDR2 (germline): MNHEY, SMNVEV (reference sequence). CDR3 DNA: TGTGCCAGCAGTCCCCCGGGGCCGAAAGACTACACCTTC. Protein product: CASSPPGPKDYTF.

The chain has TRBV27 and TRBJ1-5, with D possibly being TRBD1 (5 bases). CDR3 length: 15 residues. Germline-derived CDR1 and CDR2 are MNHEY and SMNVEV (reference sequence). Between the trimmed V and J ends, which lost 5 bases and 6 bases, there was a span of 17 bases. CDR3 loop: CASSPRDGASQPQHF. The CDR3 nucleotides read TGTGCCAGCAGTCCCCGGGACGGGGCTAGTCAGCCCCAGCATTTT.

As for this clonotype: Germline is not matched at one junction end, which may reflect a read error. The genes are TRBV7-6 and TRBJ2-2; 7 nucleotides align to TRBD2. The CDR3 is made up of 17 amino acids. The germline gives CDR1 SGHVS, CDR2 FNYEAQ. CDR3 DNA sequence: TGTGCTAGCAGCTTGTCCCGGGAGACTAGCAACACCGGGGAGCTGTTTTTT. It codes for CASSLSRETSNTGELFF. Using reference TRBV7-6 and TRBJ2-2 for the parts outside the CDR3, the full variable domain is GAGVSQSPRYKVTKRGQDVALRCDPISGHVSLYWYRQALGQGPEFLTYFNYEAQQDKSGLPNDRFSAERPEGSISTLTIQRTEQRDSAMYRCASSLSRETSNTGELFFGEGSRLTVL.

The chain couples TRBV14 to TRBJ2-3; 9 bases agree with TRBD2. The CDR3 spans 17 residues. Unmatched junction bases numbered 12, after V lost 3 bases and J lost 5 bases. Germline V gene data show CDR1 as SGHDN and CDR2 as FVKESK. DNA for the CDR3: TGTGCCAGCAGCCACTCCCCGCGGGGGGGCCTGGAAGATACGCAGTATTTT. Its protein product is CASSHSPRGGLEDTQYF.

This clonotype has just a few counts. V and J are TRBV6-1 and TRBJ1-1; 10 bases are a match to TRBD1. The trim removed 6 bases at V and 0 bases at J, leaving 10 bases unmatched. The CDR3 contains 17 residues. The germline CDR1 and CDR2 sequences are MNHNS and SASEGT. DNA for the CDR3: TGTGCCAGCAGAGATATGGACAGGGGGGTCATGAACACTGAAGCTTTCTTT. Translation gives CASRDMDRGVMNTEAFF.

The chain uses TRBV4-3 and TRBJ2-5; D is perhaps TRBD2 (5 bases). Per the germline V gene, CDR1 is LGHNA and CDR2 is YSLEER. The CDR3 length is 14 residues. Trimming removed 4 bases at V and 5 bases at J, with 14 bases between. CDR3 sequence reads: CASSPWAGAETQYF. The CDR3 DNA follows: TGCGCCAGCAGCCCCTGGGCGGGCGCGGAGACCCAGTACTTC.

This clonotype was detected only a few times. The V gene is TRBV20-1, the J gene TRBJ2-5, with 11 bases matching TRBD2. The V gene's germline CDR1 is DFQATT and CDR2 SNEGSKA (reference sequence). CDR3 size: 15 residues. With V trimmed by 5 bases and J by 5 bases, 10 bases remained unmatched. CDR3 sequence reads: CSASDLAGGLETQYF. In DNA, the CDR3 is TGCAGTGCTTCCGATTTAGCGGGGGGGTTGGAGACCCAGTACTTC.

This chain joins TRBV4-1 and TRBJ2-5; D unresolved. Germline CDR1 MGHRA, CDR2 YSYEKL. The CDR3 length is 15 residues. V was cut by 4 bases and J by 4 bases, with 16 bases left in between. CDR3 coding DNA: TGCGCCAGCAGCCTGGGCCTCGGGCGGTCAGAGACCCAGTACTTC. Translated, it gives CASSLGLGRSETQYF.

This clonotype came up a few times. This chain uses TRBV6-2 or TRBV6-3 with TRBJ1-1, with D possibly being TRBD1 (6 bases). Trimming pared 7 bases from V and 3 bases from J, leaving 12 bases between. In germline, CDR1 is MNHEY, CDR2 SVGEGT. This CDR3 spans 13 amino acids. The CDR3 loop reads CASIKDRDTEAFF. The CDR3 DNA reads TGTGCCAGCATTAAGGACAGAGACACTGAAGCTTTCTTT.

The table lists this clonotype with many counts. The chain is built from TRBV11-2 and TRBJ2-2; the match to TRBD1 covers 7 bases. The length of the CDR3 is 17 residues. V was pared by 5 bases and J by 0 bases, with 9 bases of the junction left unmatched. CDR1 is SGHAT and CDR2 is FQNNGV in the germline V gene. The CDR3 DNA reads TGTGCCAGCAGCACCACAGGGGTTGTAACGAACACCGGGGAGCTGTTTTTT. Its translation is CASSTTGVVTNTGELFF.

The chain uses TRBV27 and TRBJ1-3, with a weak D call TRBD1 (5 bases). Trimming stripped 4 bases from V and 0 bases from J, with 13 bases between. The V gene's germline CDR1 is MNHEY and CDR2 SMNVEV (reference sequence). CDR3 length equals 16 residues. Written as DNA, the CDR3 is TGTGCCAGCAGTTCATATCCAGGGCGCTCTGGAAACACCATATATTTT. It translates to CASSSYPGRSGNTIYF.

About this clonotype: A read error may explain this, as a much larger clone is one base away. The chain has TRBV7-2 and TRBJ2-3; TRBD2 matches at 11 bases. V dropped 5 bases and J dropped 5; count of bases not matched to a gene: 9. The CDR3 has 16 amino acids. The germline gives CDR1 SGHTA, CDR2 FQGNSA. CDR3 nucleotide sequence: TGTGCCAGCAGCCGTGTGGGACTAGCGGTGTTAGATACGCAGTATTTT. Translation: CASSRVGLAVLDTQYF.

This sequence joins TRBV19 and TRBJ2-3; no firm D call. V lost 6 bases to trimming and J lost 0 bases, with 10 bases between them. CDR1 is LNHDA, CDR2 SQIVND, per germline (reference sequence). This CDR3 has 14 amino acids. The CDR3 reads CASRSRVSTDTQYF. The CDR3 DNA follows: TGTGCCAGTAGGTCAAGGGTAAGCACAGATACGCAGTATTTT.

This clonotype was detected ten times or more. The CDR3 reads CASSYGRGEETQYF. The CDR3 nucleotides read TGTGCCAGCAGTTACGGGAGAGGAGAAGAGACCCAGTACTTC. V and J are TRBV6-2 or TRBV6-3 and TRBJ2-5; possibly TRBD2 for D (5 bases). The CDR3 covers 14 residues. Trimming removed 2 bases at V and 3 bases at J, with 10 bases between. Germline V gene lookup returns CDR1 MNHEY and CDR2 SVGEGT.

The rearrangement joins TRBV9 to TRBJ2-6; TRBD1 matches at 8 bases. Germline lookup yields CDR1 SGDLS and CDR2 YYNGEE. The CDR3 spans 19 residues. The junction had 15 bases not matched to a gene; V was cut back by 3 bases and J by 4 bases. The CDR3 DNA reads TGTGCCAGCAGCGAAATGACAGGGGTCCCGCGGGCGGGGGCCAACGTCCTGACTTTC. Encoded protein: CASSEMTGVPRAGANVLTF.

A few counts support this clonotype. This sequence joins TRBV7-9 and TRBJ1-6; D call uncertain. Trimming shortened V by 5 bases and J by 11 bases, and 4 bases separated the two germline ends. Germline V CDR1 and CDR2: SEHNR, FQNEAQ (reference sequence). This CDR3 region has 10 residues. The CDR3 protein is CASSTAPLHF. Here the CDR3 DNA reads TGTGCCAGCAGCACAGCACCCCTCCACTTT.

The chain employs TRBV6-6 and TRBJ1-1, with D possibly TRBD1 on 6 matching bases. The CDR3 spans 15 residues. Germline lookup yields CDR1 MNHNY and CDR2 SVGAGI (reference sequence). V lost 2 bases and J lost 1, with 11 bases in between. The CDR3 loop is CASSYVGRGNTEAFF. CDR3 in DNA: TGTGCCAGCAGTTACGTCGGCAGGGGGAACACTGAAGCTTTCTTT.

V usage is TRBV7-9 and J usage is TRBJ1-6; possibly TRBD1 for D (5 bases). V was clipped by 7 bases and J by 10 bases, with 17 bases between them. Looked up from germline, CDR1 is SEHNR and CDR2 is FQNEAQ (reference sequence). CDR3 size: 14 residues. CDR3: CASTFGGVKSPLHF. The DNA of the CDR3 is TGTGCCAGCACCTTTGGGGGGGTGAAATCACCCCTCCACTTT. Full variable domain (remainder filled in from reference TRBV7-9 and TRBJ1-6): DTGVSQNPRHKITKRGQNVTFRCDPISEHNRLYWYRQTLGQGPEFLTYFQNEAQLEKSRLLSDRFSAERPKGSFSTLEIQRTEQGDSAMYLCASTFGGVKSPLHFGNGTRLTVT.

The rearrangement uses TRBV7-9 and TRBJ1-1; D is uncertain. Germline lookup yields CDR1 SEHNR and CDR2 FQNEAQ (reference sequence). V lost 5 bases and J 2 bases, leaving 6 bases between the germline ends. This CDR3 contains 12 residues. The CDR3 is CASSAHNTEAFF. CDR3 in DNA: TGTGCCAGCAGCGCCCACAACACTGAAGCTTTCTTT.

V and J are TRBV7-9 and TRBJ2-7, with 7 positions matching TRBD2. Germline V lookup: CDR1 SEHNR, CDR2 FQNEAQ (reference sequence). This CDR3 spans 16 amino acids. V shed 1 base, J shed 2 bases, and the junction held 8 bases outside the gene matches. Written as DNA, the CDR3 is TGTGCCAGCAGCTTAGTACCGGGGGGTCCACCCTACGAGCAGTACGTC. Protein sequence: CASSLVPGGPPYEQYV.

This clonotype has more than one count but fewer than ten. The chain combines TRBV7-9 with TRBJ2-1; a weak D match, TRBD1 (5 bases). The CDR3 length is 13 residues. Germline values: CDR1 SEHNR, CDR2 FQNEAQ (reference sequence). The germline V and J ends were trimmed by 5 bases and 9 bases, with 14 bases remaining between them. The CDR3 loop is CASSLGAPGEQFF. Here the CDR3 DNA reads TGTGCCAGCAGCCTTGGGGCACCAGGTGAGCAGTTCTTC.